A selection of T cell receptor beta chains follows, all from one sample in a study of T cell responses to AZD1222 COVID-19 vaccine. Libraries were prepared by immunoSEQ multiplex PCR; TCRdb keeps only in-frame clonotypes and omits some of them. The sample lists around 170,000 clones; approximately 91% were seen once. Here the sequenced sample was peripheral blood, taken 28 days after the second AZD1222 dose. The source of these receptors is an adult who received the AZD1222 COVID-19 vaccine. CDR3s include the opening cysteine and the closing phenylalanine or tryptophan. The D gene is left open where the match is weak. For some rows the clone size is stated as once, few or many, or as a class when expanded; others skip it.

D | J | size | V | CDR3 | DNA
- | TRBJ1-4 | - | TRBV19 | CASKRGATNEKLFF | TGTGCCAGTAAGAGGGGTGCAACTAATGAAAAACTGTTTTTT
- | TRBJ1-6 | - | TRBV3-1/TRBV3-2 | CASSPSPEEGNSPLHF | TGTGCCAGCAGCCCCAGTCCGGAGGAGGGCAATTCACCCCTCCACTTT
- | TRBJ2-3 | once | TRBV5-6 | CASSRGRLAVTDTQYF | TGTGCCAGCAGCCGGGGGCGCCTAGCAGTCACAGATACGCAGTATTTT
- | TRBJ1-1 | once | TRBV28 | CASSLLAENTEAFF | TGTGCCAGCAGTTTATTGGCTGAGAACACTGAAGCTTTCTTT
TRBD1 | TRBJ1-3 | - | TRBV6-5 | CASTPTGSGNTIYF | TGTGCCAGCACCCCGACAGGGTCTGGAAACACCATATATTTT
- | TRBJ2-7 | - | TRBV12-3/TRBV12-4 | CASSPNPWEQYF | TGTGCCAGCAGCCCGAATCCGTGGGAGCAGTACTTC
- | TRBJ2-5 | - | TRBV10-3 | CAISRGEPQETQYF | TGTGCCATCAGCCGAGGGGAACCCCAAGAGACCCAGTACTTC
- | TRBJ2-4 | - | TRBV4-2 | CASSQDRANLAKNIQYF | TGTGCCAGCAGCCAAGACCGGGCCAACTTAGCCAAAAACATTCAGTACTTC
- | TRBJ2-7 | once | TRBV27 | CASRSTEKYEQYF | TGTGCCAGCAGATCGACGGAGAAGTACGAGCAGTACTTC
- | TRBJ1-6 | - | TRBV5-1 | CASSKTGQTNDPPLHF | TGCGCCAGCAGCAAAACCGGACAGACGAATGATCCACCCCTCCACTTT
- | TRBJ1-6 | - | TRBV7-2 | CASSLTRDLPNSPLHF | TGTGCCAGCAGCTTAACCCGGGACCTACCTAATTCACCCCTCCACTTT
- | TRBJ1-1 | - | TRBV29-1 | CSAEGRGDTEAFF | TGCAGCGCCGAGGGGCGGGGGGATACTGAAGCTTTCTTT